This T cell receptor beta chain was recovered during a study of T cells in Graves' hyperthyroidism and ophthalmopathy. Findings and limits, study-wide: A median about 6.2 months before onset, the model predicted ophthalmopathy.

Many counts were recorded for this clonotype. What it recognizes is unknown. Template material for amplifying TCR beta CDR3 regions consisted of RNA transcripts. The study used the HTBI primer set for a first-round RT-PCR of the TCR CDR3. TCRdb recomputed calls from the multiplex PCR reads with MiXCR, one row per CDR3 protein. The sample yields 300,000 to 450,000 distinct CDR3 sequences, 13% seen once. Participants, patients aged 18 to 65, had newly diagnosed hyperthyroidism with a duration under 2 months. Patients were excluded because of uncontrolled infection, other autoimmune disease, pregnancy or lactation. The germline V gene has CDR1 MDHEN and CDR2 SYDVKM. The CDR3 totals 13 residues. Deletions cut 3 bases from V and 2 bases from J, with 7 bases between.

Sequencing was performed on blood. The TCR was taken from a man in his thirties or forties with Graves' hyperthyroidism that later progressed to Graves' ophthalmopathy. This rearrangement joins TRBV28 to TRBJ1-1; tentatively, D is TRBD1 (5 bases). The CDR3 DNA is TGTGCCAGCAGTTTCGACAGAAACACTGAAGCTTTCTTT. It is translated as CASSFDRNTEAFF.